These 28 T cell receptor beta chains were sequenced from one sample in a study of spatial heterogeneity in lung cancer. The time point denotes: sample taken at primary tumor resection. One entry per CDR3 protein, called by TCRdb with MiXCR from the 5' RACE reads. The sample yields about 38,000 distinct CDR3 sequences, 5.2% seen once. Source: PBMCs, taken at surgery. Every receptor here comes from a female donor with early-stage non-small cell lung cancer.

This clonotype has a count of ten or more. The V call is TRBV12-3 or TRBV12-4, the J call TRBJ1-1, with 10 nucleotides matching TRBD1. The V segment lost 6 bases and the J segment 7 bases; nucleotides outside the gene matches: 8. The CDR3 is 14 amino acids. CDR3 amino acids: CASSGTGAAFEAFF. The CDR3 DNA reads as TGTGCCAGCAGCGGGACAGGGGCGGCGTTTGAAGCTTTCTTT.

This clonotype was observed many times. The V call is TRBV10-3, the J call TRBJ1-3; D remains unclear. From germline, CDR1 is ENHRY and CDR2 SYGVKD. The CDR3 is 14 amino acids. The V and J ends lost 6 bases and 0 bases respectively, with 9 bases between them. The CDR3 bases are TGTGCCATCAGCGGGGAGCCCTCTGGAAACACCATATATTTT. This translates into CAISGEPSGNTIYF.

The CDR3 here is CASSRAYRDRDRDTQYF. The CDR3 bases are TGTGCCAGCAGCCGCGCTTACCGGGATAGGGATCGAGATACGCAGTATTTT. The chain recombines TRBV5-4 with TRBJ2-3, with a weak D call TRBD2 (5 bases). The CDR3 totals 17 residues. Germline CDR1 SGHNT, CDR2 YYREEE (reference sequence). Trimming stripped 4 bases from V and 5 bases from J, with 23 bases between. The whole variable domain, remainder taken from reference TRBV5-4 and TRBJ2-3, is ETGVTQSPTHLIKTRGQQVTLRCSSQSGHNTVSWYQQALGQGPQFIFQYYREEENGRGNFPPRFSGLQFPNYSSELNVNALELDDSALYLCASSRAYRDRDRDTQYFGPGTRLTVL.

The sample holds many counts of this clonotype. The chain combines TRBV6-2 or TRBV6-3 with TRBJ2-7; D not certain. The V end lost 2 bases, the J end lost 0 bases, and 11 bases lay between the germline ends. Germline assignment: CDR1 MNHEY and CDR2 SVGEGT. This CDR3 is built from 15 residues. DNA for the CDR3: TGTGCCAGCAGTTACCCGGACCGTCACTCCTACGAGCAGTACTTC. This gives the protein CASSYPDRHSYEQYF.

This clonotype was seen at least ten times. The chain is built from TRBV20-1 and TRBJ1-1; maybe TRBD1 (6 bases). Germline V gene data show CDR1 as DFQATT and CDR2 as SNEGSKA (reference sequence). Trimming shortened V by 5 bases and J by 5 bases, and 18 bases separated the two germline ends. This CDR3 has 14 residues. For the CDR3, the DNA is TGCAGTGCTGGTCTGACAGGTTGGAGAACTGAAGCTTTCTTT. Its protein product is CSAGLTGWRTEAFF.

This clonotype was counted only a few times. The rearrangement joins TRBV7-2 to TRBJ1-3, with 10 bases aligning to TRBD1. The CDR3 has 17 residues. Trimming removed 5 bases from V and 4 bases from J; junction bases left unmatched: 11. Germline values: CDR1 SGHTA, CDR2 FQGNSA. In nucleotides, the CDR3 is TGTGCCAGCAGCGCCCGACAGGGGGCAGGAATCGGAAACACCATATATTTT. This sequence encodes CASSARQGAGIGNTIYF.

In its sample, this clonotype was seen a few times. This chain links TRBV5-5 with TRBJ1-2; possibly TRBD1 for D (6 bases). From germline, CDR1 is SGHKS and CDR2 YYEKEE (reference sequence). The V and J ends lost 4 bases and 2 bases respectively, with 18 bases between them. The CDR3 has 16 residues. The CDR3 coding sequence is TGTGCCAGCAGCCCCGTAAGCCTAAGGGGGAACTATGGCTACACCTTC. It translates to CASSPVSLRGNYGYTF.

CDR3: CASSGNSNQPQHF. In DNA, the CDR3 is TGTGCCAGCAGCGGCAATAGCAATCAGCCCCAGCATTTT. This sequence joins TRBV3-1 and TRBJ1-5; D is ambiguous. V was cut by 5 bases and J by 0 bases, with 5 bases left in between. This CDR3 spans 13 amino acids. Germline CDR1 LGHDT, CDR2 YNNKEL (reference sequence). The variable domain in full, with the rest retrieved from reference TRBV3-1 and TRBJ1-5, is DTAVSQTPKYLVTQMGNDKSIKCEQNLGHDTMYWYKQDSKKFLKIMFSYNNKELIINETVPNRFSPKSPDKAHLNLHINSLELGDSAVYFCASSGNSNQPQHFGDGTRLSIL.

This clonotype appeared many times. This chain joins TRBV6-6 and TRBJ2-5; a possible D gene is TRBD2 (7 bases). Trimming took off 5 bases at V and 1 base at J, with 17 bases between the two ends. The CDR3 contains 16 residues. CDR1 is MNHNY, CDR2 SVGAGI, per germline (reference sequence). CDR3 amino acids: CASSLSGDMFQETQYF. In DNA, the CDR3 is TGTGCCAGCAGTCTGAGCGGGGACATGTTCCAAGAGACCCAGTACTTC.

This chain connects TRBV3-1 to TRBJ1-1, with a tentative D call TRBD1 (5 bases). V was trimmed by 5 bases and J by 1 base, leaving 8 bases between them. Germline V gene sequence: CDR1 LGHDT, CDR2 YNNKEL (reference sequence). The CDR3 is 13 residues long. CDR3 DNA: TGTGCCAGCAGCATAACAGGGAACACTGAAGCTTTCTTT. This codes for CASSITGNTEAFF.

Ten or more counts support this clonotype. The chain is built from TRBV30 and TRBJ1-3, with D hard to call. Per the germline V gene, CDR1 is GTSNPN and CDR2 is SVGIG (reference sequence). The CDR3 has 15 residues. The germline V and J ends were trimmed by 0 bases and 0 bases, with 9 bases remaining between them. The CDR3 sequence: CAWSVYRTSGNTIYF. CDR3 in DNA: TGTGCCTGGAGTGTATACCGCACCTCTGGAAACACCATATATTTT.

This clonotype showed up just a few times. This rearrangement joins TRBV20-1 to TRBJ2-3; 11 bases align to TRBD2. CDR3 length: 16 amino acids. The ends lost 5 bases at V and 0 bases at J; junction bases unmatched: 7. Germline lookup yields CDR1 DFQATT and CDR2 SNEGSKA (reference sequence). The DNA of the CDR3 is TGCAGTGCTTCAGTGCTAGCGGGGGGCAGCACAGATACGCAGTATTTT. Protein product: CSASVLAGGSTDTQYF.

This clonotype occurred many times. The rearrangement uses TRBV29-1 and TRBJ2-7; tentative D call: TRBD1 (6 bases). Germline CDR1 and CDR2: SQVTM and ANQGSEA. The V gene lost 6 bases and the J gene lost 7 bases, with 16 bases spanning the gap. The CDR3 consists of 12 residues. The CDR3: CSVQQGSREQYF. In DNA, the CDR3 is TGCAGCGTCCAACAGGGATCAAGGGAGCAGTACTTC.

The chain joins TRBV5-1 to TRBJ2-3, with 13 nucleotides matching TRBD2. J was trimmed by 1 base and V by 4 bases; bases with no gene match: 3. The germline CDR1 and CDR2 sequences are SGHRS and YFSETQ. The CDR3 contains 16 residues. Here the CDR3 reads CASSRGTSGGTDTQYF. CDR3 nucleotide sequence: TGCGCCAGCAGCCGAGGGACTAGCGGGGGCACAGATACGCAGTATTTT.

This chain uses TRBV6-6 with TRBJ2-1; D is possibly TRBD1 or TRBD2 (6 bases each). Trimming stripped 7 bases from V and 7 bases from J, with 20 bases between. The CDR3 sequence is 15 residues long. Germline V lookup: CDR1 MNHNY, CDR2 SVGAGI (reference sequence). Here the CDR3 reads CASTLLKRGANEQFF. CDR3 DNA: TGTGCCAGCACCCTTCTTAAGAGGGGGGCGAATGAGCAGTTCTTC.

This clonotype was found many times. J is TRBJ2-3 and V is TRBV30; D not certain. The germline V gene encodes CDR1 GTSNPN and CDR2 SVGIG (reference sequence). V lost 7 bases, J lost 5 bases, and 7 bases lay in between. The CDR3 totals 10 residues. The CDR3 loop reads CASGRDTQYF. The CDR3 region has the DNA TGTGCCTCCGGAAGAGATACGCAGTATTTT.

The chain carries TRBV4-1 and TRBJ1-2, with D perhaps TRBD1 (5 bases). CDR3 size: 16 residues. Trimming left V 0 bases short and J 0 bases short, with 11 bases between. Germline values: CDR1 MGHRA, CDR2 YSYEKL. The CDR3 is CASSQDVEGTNYGYTF. The CDR3 DNA is TGCGCCAGCAGCCAAGATGTAGAGGGGACTAACTATGGCTACACCTTC.

This clonotype was observed a handful of times. The gene calls are TRBV18 and TRBJ1-6; D not resolved. CDR1 is KGHSH, CDR2 LQKENI, per germline. The V end was cut by 1 base, the J end by 5 bases, with 3 bases between. The CDR3 has 13 amino acids. The CDR3 reads CASSPRDNSPLHF. The DNA for the CDR3 is TGTGCCAGCTCACCACGGGATAATTCACCCCTCCACTTT.

The chain couples TRBV20-1 to TRBJ1-3, with 9 bases identical to TRBD1. J was trimmed by 3 bases and V by 2 bases; bases with no gene match: 8. Germline CDR1 and CDR2: DFQATT and SNEGSKA (reference sequence). This CDR3 contains 16 residues. The CDR3 DNA is TGCAGTGCTAGATACCCGACAGGGGGTCTTGGAAACACCATATATTTT. This translates into CSARYPTGGLGNTIYF.

There are a few counts of this clonotype. The V call is TRBV28, the J call TRBJ1-1; D unresolved. CDR3 length: 11 amino acids. Germline V CDR1 and CDR2: MDHEN, SYDVKM. Trimming removed 3 bases from V and 4 bases from J, with 3 bases in between. The CDR3 reads CASSLPTEAFF. The CDR3 nucleotides are TGTGCCAGCAGTTTGCCCACTGAAGCTTTCTTT.

This clonotype was seen many times. The chain is built from TRBV7-2 and TRBJ2-5, with D unclear. The CDR3 has 13 amino acids. V was clipped by 1 base and J by 5 bases, with 8 bases between them. Germline CDR1 reads SGHTA; CDR2 reads FQGNSA. The CDR3 is CASSLGLWETQYF. The DNA of the CDR3 is TGTGCCAGCAGCTTAGGGTTATGGGAGACCCAGTACTTC.

There are many counts of this clonotype. This chain links TRBV20-1 with TRBJ2-7; D may be TRBD1 or TRBD2 (5 bases each). The germline V gene has CDR1 DFQATT and CDR2 SNEGSKA (reference sequence). The CDR3 is made up of 14 amino acids. V was clipped by 0 bases and J by 5 bases, with 14 bases between them. The CDR3 is CSARDGAAFDEQYF. The CDR3 DNA reads TGCAGTGCTAGAGACGGGGCCGCTTTTGACGAGCAGTACTTC.

This clonotype was observed at least ten times. The V and J genes are TRBV9 and TRBJ1-1; TRBD1 might be the D (5 bases). V was trimmed by 0 bases and J by 0 bases, leaving 9 bases between them. CDR3 length: 15 residues. The germline V gene has CDR1 SGDLS and CDR2 YYNGEE. This chain's CDR3 is CASSVVSGLNTEAFF. CDR3 nucleotide sequence: TGTGCCAGCAGCGTAGTTTCAGGGCTGAACACTGAAGCTTTCTTT.

The sample holds many counts of this clonotype. The V gene is TRBV5-1, the J gene TRBJ2-1; D unclear. This CDR3 is built from 14 residues. The germline V gene encodes CDR1 SGHRS and CDR2 YFSETQ. Trimming left V 0 bases short and J 4 bases short, with 8 bases between. Written as DNA, the CDR3 is TGCGCCAGCAGCTTGGAGCCACCGTACAATGAGCAGTTCTTC. This sequence encodes CASSLEPPYNEQFF.

The gene calls are TRBV20-1 and TRBJ1-6; the D is unclear. The length of the CDR3 is 15 residues. Germline V gene sequence: CDR1 DFQATT, CDR2 SNEGSKA (reference sequence). V lost 4 bases and J 7 bases, leaving 17 bases between the germline ends. CDR3 nucleotide sequence: TGCAGTGCTACCCTGGGCGCCGCTTCCAATTCACCCCTCCACTTT. It translates to CSATLGAASNSPLHF.

Ten or more counts support this clonotype. The chain recombines TRBV28 with TRBJ2-7; 7 bases are a match to TRBD1. The germline V gene encodes CDR1 MDHEN and CDR2 SYDVKM. V was pared by 3 bases and J by 2 bases, with 4 bases of the junction left unmatched. CDR3 size: 14 residues. CDR3 bases: TGTGCCAGCAGTTTTGACAGGGTAGCCTACGAGCAGTACTTC. This translates into CASSFDRVAYEQYF.

Many counts were recorded for this clonotype. This chain uses TRBV6-1 with TRBJ2-3; TRBD1 matches at 7 bases. Germline CDR1 reads MNHNS; CDR2 reads SASEGT. The CDR3 is 15 amino acids. V gave up 8 bases and J gave up 2 bases; unmatched junction bases: 10. The DNA of the CDR3 is TGTGCCAGCGCCCCAACAGGGGCTATCACAGATACGCAGTATTTT. Translated: CASAPTGAITDTQYF.

In this sample, this clonotype turned up many times. V and J are TRBV29-1 and TRBJ2-1; a weak D match, TRBD2 (5 bases). V lost 6 bases, J lost 3 bases, and 12 bases lay in between. The CDR3 is 13 residues long. Germline loops: CDR1 SQVTM, CDR2 ANQGSEA. In nucleotides, the CDR3 is TGCAGCGTAGATAGCGAGGGCTACAATGAGCAGTTCTTC. The encoded protein is CSVDSEGYNEQFF.